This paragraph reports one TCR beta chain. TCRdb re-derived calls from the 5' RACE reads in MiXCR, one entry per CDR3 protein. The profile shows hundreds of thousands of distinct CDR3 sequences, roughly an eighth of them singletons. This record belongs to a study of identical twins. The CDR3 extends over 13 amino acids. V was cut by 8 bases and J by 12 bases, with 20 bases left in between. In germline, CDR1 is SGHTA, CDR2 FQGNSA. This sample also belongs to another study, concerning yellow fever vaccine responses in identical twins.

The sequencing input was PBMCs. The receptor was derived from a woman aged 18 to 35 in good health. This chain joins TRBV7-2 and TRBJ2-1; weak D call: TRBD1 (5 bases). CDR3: CASALGVGWWQFF. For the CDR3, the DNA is TGTGCCAGCGCCTTAGGGGTTGGTTGGTGGCAGTTCTTC.